A single sample gave rise to the 15 T cell receptor beta chains below, sequenced in a study of beta chain features in type 1 diabetes. The sequenced template was cDNA made from the entire isolated RNA. Method: immunoSEQ multiplex PCR; TCRdb's copy keeps in-frame clones and lacks some. The sample lists just over 600,000 clones; roughly 16% were seen once. The source material was naive CD4+ T cells from blood. Source of these receptors: a man between 18 and 35 years old in good health.

This clone has just a few counts. The same CDR3 also results from other DNA sequences found in this sample. V is TRBV9 and J is TRBJ1-1; D unresolved. CDR1 is SGDLS and CDR2 is YYNGEE in the germline V gene. CDR3 length: 13 residues. Trimming took 2 bases from V and 0 from J, leaving 5 bases between them. The CDR3 loop is CASSVLVNTEAFF. CDR3 coding DNA: TGTGCCAGCAGCGTTCTGGTGAACACTGAAGCTTTCTTT.

This clone was detected only a few times. CDR3 nucleotides: TGTGCCAGCAGTGAGGCCGGACAGGGGGCAGATACGCAGTATTTT. It encodes CASSEAGQGADTQYF. This sequence joins TRBV2 and TRBJ2-3; the match to TRBD1 covers 10 bases. The germline V gene has CDR1 SNHLY and CDR2 FYNNEI. V gave up 3 bases and J gave up 4 bases; unmatched junction bases: 4. The CDR3 has 15 residues.

This clone was counted between two and nine times. This chain connects TRBV5-4 to TRBJ2-3; 9 bases line up with TRBD2. Germline V lookup: CDR1 SGHNT, CDR2 YYREEE (reference sequence). The trim removed 4 bases at V and 6 bases at J, leaving 9 bases unmatched. The CDR3 is made up of 15 amino acids. The CDR3 nucleotides are TGTGCCAGCAGCCGGCGGCTAGCGGGACTCGATACGCAGTATTTT. Its protein is CASSRRLAGLDTQYF. The whole variable domain, filled in from reference TRBV5-4 and TRBJ2-3, reads ETGVTQSPTHLIKTRGQQVTLRCSSQSGHNTVSWYQQALGQGPQFIFQYYREEENGRGNFPPRFSGLQFPNYSSELNVNALELDDSALYLCASSRRLAGLDTQYFGPGTRLTVL.

This chain joins TRBV6-5 and TRBJ2-7, with TRBD1 matching 9 bases. Germline CDR1 is MNHEY and CDR2 is SVGAGI. Trimming took 6 bases from V and 6 from J; bases not matched to a gene: 3. The CDR3 spans 12 residues. This CDR3 is CASRRQGGEQYF. CDR3 coding DNA: TGTGCCAGCAGGCGACAGGGGGGCGAGCAGTACTTC.

This chain joins TRBV6-6 and TRBJ1-2, with D possibly TRBD1 on 5 matching bases. Germline CDR1 reads MNHNY; CDR2 reads SVGAGI (reference sequence). The CDR3 has 14 amino acids. V lost 0 bases to trimming and J lost 10 bases, with 15 bases between them. The CDR3 spells CASSYSSGSRAYTF. DNA for the CDR3: TGTGCCAGCAGTTACTCGTCAGGGAGCCGTGCCTACACCTTC.

The chain couples TRBV15 to TRBJ1-3, with D perhaps TRBD1 (5 bases). Germline lookup yields CDR1 LNHNV and CDR2 YYDKDF (reference sequence). The CDR3 is 15 residues long. The germline V and J ends were trimmed by 0 bases and 0 bases, with 6 bases remaining between them. CDR3 nucleotide sequence: TGTGCCACCAGCAGAGATGGGGGCTCTGGAAACACCATATATTTT. Protein sequence: CATSRDGGSGNTIYF.

This clone was observed once. This rearrangement joins TRBV5-8 to TRBJ1-6; tentative D call: TRBD1 (5 bases). The CDR3 runs to 15 residues. Germline CDR1 SGHTS, CDR2 YDEGEE. The V and J ends lost 5 bases and 8 bases respectively, with 17 bases between them. The CDR3 spells CASRRGQGFYSPLHF. DNA for the CDR3: TGTGCCAGCAGACGCGGGCAGGGCTTTTATTCACCCCTCCACTTT.

The V and J genes are TRBV9 and TRBJ2-1; 7 positions match TRBD2. V dropped 5 bases and J dropped 4; count of bases not matched to a gene: 9. Germline-derived CDR1 and CDR2 are SGDLS and YYNGEE. There are 15 residues in the CDR3. The CDR3 protein is CASRTASGSYNEQFF. The CDR3 bases are TGTGCCAGCAGAACCGCTAGCGGATCTTACAATGAGCAGTTCTTC.

This clone was picked up a small number of times. Other DNA sequences in this sample translate to the same CDR3. The J gene is TRBJ2-7, the V gene TRBV2; D unclear. CDR3 length: 11 amino acids. V lost 6 bases, J lost 5 bases, and 8 bases lay in between. Germline CDR1 is SNHLY and CDR2 is FYNNEI. CDR3 coding DNA: TGTGCCAGCAGCGCGGCTAACGAGCAGTACTTC. It yields the protein CASSAANEQYF. The complete variable domain, with remaining parts taken from reference TRBV2 and TRBJ2-7, reads EPEVTQTPSHQVTQMGQEVILRCVPISNHLYFYWYRQILGQKVEFLVSFYNNEISEKSEIFDDQFSVERPDGSNFTLKIRSTKLEDSAMYFCASSAANEQYFGPGTRLTVT.

This clone was seen a handful of times. This CDR3 is also generated by other DNA sequences in the sample. This sequence joins TRBV7-9 and TRBJ1-2; D is unresolved. The CDR3 sequence is 11 residues long. V was shortened by 3 bases and J by 7 bases, with 6 bases between the two germline ends. In germline, CDR1 is SEHNR, CDR2 FQNEAQ (reference sequence). As DNA, the CDR3 is TGTGCCAGCAGCTTGGCCAGTGGCTACACCTTC. It translates to CASSLASGYTF. Supplemented by reference TRBV7-9 and TRBJ1-2, the full variable domain reads DTGVSQNPRHKITKRGQNVTFRCDPISEHNRLYWYRQTLGQGPEFLTYFQNEAQLEKSRLLSDRFSAERPKGSFSTLEIQRTEQGDSAMYLCASSLASGYTFGSGTRLTVV.

The J gene is TRBJ1-6, the V gene TRBV2; 9 bases agree with TRBD1. The V and J ends lost 10 bases and 5 bases, in that order; junction bases with no gene match: 9. Per the germline V gene, CDR1 is SNHLY and CDR2 is FYNNEI. The CDR3 is made up of 15 amino acids. The CDR3 here is CAITVRDRDNSPLHF. DNA for the CDR3: TGTGCCATTACTGTCCGGGACAGGGATAATTCACCCCTCCACTTT.

This chain links TRBV6-5 with TRBJ2-6; D perhaps matches TRBD1 (5 bases). Germline V gene sequence: CDR1 MNHEY, CDR2 SVGAGI. The CDR3 runs 13 residues. Trimming left V 8 bases short and J 7 bases short, with 12 bases between. The CDR3 spells CASSQGLANVLTF. CDR3 coding DNA: TGTGCCAGCTCCCAGGGCCTCGCCAACGTCCTGACTTTC.

The chain is built from TRBV27 and TRBJ1-1; D not resolved. V gave up 6 bases and J gave up 1 base, with 15 bases separating them. The CDR3 spans 15 residues. Germline CDR1 MNHEY, CDR2 SMNVEV (reference sequence). The CDR3 is CASRIFSPENTEAFF. In DNA, the CDR3 is TGTGCCAGCAGGATATTCTCCCCAGAGAACACTGAAGCTTTCTTT.

This chain connects TRBV18 to TRBJ1-5; no definite D call. From germline, CDR1 is KGHSH and CDR2 LQKENI. The V and J ends lost 6 bases and 2 bases respectively, with 11 bases between them. This CDR3 is built from 14 residues. The CDR3 here is CASSILGRNQPQHF. For the CDR3, the DNA is TGTGCCAGCTCTATCCTAGGGCGCAATCAGCCCCAGCATTTT.

The rearrangement joins TRBV7-9 to TRBJ2-1; 9 positions match TRBD2. This CDR3 spans 17 amino acids. Looked up from germline, CDR1 is SEHNR and CDR2 is FQNEAQ (reference sequence). V dropped 2 bases and J dropped 4; count of bases not matched to a gene: 9. The chain's CDR3 is CASSLRLAEGLYNEQFF. Here the CDR3 DNA reads TGTGCCAGCAGCTTAAGACTAGCGGAGGGATTATACAATGAGCAGTTCTTC.